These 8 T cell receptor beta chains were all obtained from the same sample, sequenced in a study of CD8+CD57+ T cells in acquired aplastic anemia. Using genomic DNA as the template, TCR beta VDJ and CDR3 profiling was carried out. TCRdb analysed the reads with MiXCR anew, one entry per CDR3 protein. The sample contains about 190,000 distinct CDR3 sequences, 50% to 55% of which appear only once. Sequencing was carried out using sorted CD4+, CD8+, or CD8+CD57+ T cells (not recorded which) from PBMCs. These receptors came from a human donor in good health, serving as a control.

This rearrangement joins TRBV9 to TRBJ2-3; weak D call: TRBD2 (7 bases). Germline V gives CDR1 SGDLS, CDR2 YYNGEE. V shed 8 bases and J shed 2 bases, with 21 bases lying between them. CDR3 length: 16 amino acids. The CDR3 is CASSGGETPFTDTQYF. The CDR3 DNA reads TGTGCCAGTTCGGGGGGCGAGACGCCCTTCACAGATACGCAGTATTTT.

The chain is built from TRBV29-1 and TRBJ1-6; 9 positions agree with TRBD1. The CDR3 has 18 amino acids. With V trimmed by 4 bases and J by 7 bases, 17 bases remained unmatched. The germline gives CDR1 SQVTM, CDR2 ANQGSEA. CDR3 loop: CSVGDRDTIQGDNSPLHF. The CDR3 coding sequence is TGCAGCGTTGGGGACAGGGACACGATACAGGGCGACAATTCACCCCTCCACTTT.

This CDR3 is CASQQGVGGYTF. CDR3 DNA sequence: TGTGCCAGTCAACAGGGCGTTGGTGGCTACACCTTC. The chain links TRBV9 to TRBJ1-2, with D tentatively TRBD1 (6 bases). CDR3 length: 12 residues. Germline V gene data show CDR1 as SGDLS and CDR2 as YYNGEE. Trimming removed 8 bases at V and 7 bases at J, with 15 bases between.

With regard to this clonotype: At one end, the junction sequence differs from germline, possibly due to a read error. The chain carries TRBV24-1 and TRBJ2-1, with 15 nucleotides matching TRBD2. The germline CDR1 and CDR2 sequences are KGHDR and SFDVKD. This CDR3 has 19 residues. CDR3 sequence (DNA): TGTGCCAGCAGTTTATCGAGGACTAGCGGGGGGGCGGCCCACAATGAGCAGTTCTTC. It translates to CASSLSRTSGGAAHNEQFF.

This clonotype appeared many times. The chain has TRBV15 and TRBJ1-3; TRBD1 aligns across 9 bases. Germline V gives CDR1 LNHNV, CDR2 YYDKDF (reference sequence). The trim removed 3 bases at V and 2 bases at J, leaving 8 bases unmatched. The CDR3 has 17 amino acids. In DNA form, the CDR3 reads TGTGCCACCAGCAGCCTGAACAGGGGGCCGACTGGAAACACCATATATTTT. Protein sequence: CATSSLNRGPTGNTIYF.

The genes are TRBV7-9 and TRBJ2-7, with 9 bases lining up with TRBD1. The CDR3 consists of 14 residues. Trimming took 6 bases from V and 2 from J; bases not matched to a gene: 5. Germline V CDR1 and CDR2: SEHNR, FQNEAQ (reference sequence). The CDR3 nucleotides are TGTGCCAGCAGTGGACAGGGGCCCGCCTACGAGCAGTACTTC. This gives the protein CASSGQGPAYEQYF.

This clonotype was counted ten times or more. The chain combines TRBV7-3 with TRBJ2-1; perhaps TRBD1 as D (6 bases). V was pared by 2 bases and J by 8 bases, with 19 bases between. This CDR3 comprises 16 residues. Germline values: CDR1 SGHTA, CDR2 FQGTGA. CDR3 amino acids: CASSLAMGAGVDEQFF. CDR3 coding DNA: TGTGCCAGCAGCTTAGCCATGGGGGCAGGGGTCGATGAGCAGTTCTTC.

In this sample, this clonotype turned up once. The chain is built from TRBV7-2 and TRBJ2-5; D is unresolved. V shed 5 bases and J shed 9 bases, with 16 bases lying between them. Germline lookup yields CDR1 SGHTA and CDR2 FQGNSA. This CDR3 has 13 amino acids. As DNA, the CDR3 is TGTGCCAGCAGCCAAGATCCCAGTGGGGCCCAGTACTTC. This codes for CASSQDPSGAQYF.